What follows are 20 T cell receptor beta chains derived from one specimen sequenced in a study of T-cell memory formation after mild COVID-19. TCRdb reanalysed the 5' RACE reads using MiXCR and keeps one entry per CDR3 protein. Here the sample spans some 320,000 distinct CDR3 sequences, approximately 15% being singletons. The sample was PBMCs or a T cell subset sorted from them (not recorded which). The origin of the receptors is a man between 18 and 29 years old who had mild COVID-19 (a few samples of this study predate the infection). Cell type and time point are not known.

The CDR3 nucleotides read TGTGCCAGCGGATCCCATGAGCAGTTCTTC. Amino acid sequence: CASGSHEQFF. The chain has TRBV6-2 or TRBV6-3 and TRBJ2-1; D gene ambiguous. Trimming cost V 8 bases and J 8 bases, with 7 bases left between them. Germline loops: CDR1 MNHEY, CDR2 SVGEGT. The CDR3 extends over 10 amino acids.

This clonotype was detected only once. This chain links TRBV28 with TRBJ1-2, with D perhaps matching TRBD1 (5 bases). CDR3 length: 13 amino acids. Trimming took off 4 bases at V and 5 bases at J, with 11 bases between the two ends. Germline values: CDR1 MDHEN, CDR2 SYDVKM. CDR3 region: CASSSGTEYGYTF. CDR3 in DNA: TGTGCCAGCAGTTCCGGGACTGAGTATGGCTACACCTTC.

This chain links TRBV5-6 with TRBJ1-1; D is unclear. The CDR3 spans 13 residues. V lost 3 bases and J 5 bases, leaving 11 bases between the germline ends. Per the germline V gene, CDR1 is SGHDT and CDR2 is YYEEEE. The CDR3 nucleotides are TGTGCCAGCAGCTGGTTTGTGGGGACTGAAGCTTTCTTT. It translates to CASSWFVGTEAFF. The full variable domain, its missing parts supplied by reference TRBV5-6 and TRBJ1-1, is DAGVTQSPTHLIKTRGQQVTLRCSPKSGHDTVSWYQQALGQGPQFIFQYYEEEERQRGNFPDRFSGHQFPNYSSELNVNALLLGDSALYLCASSWFVGTEAFFGQGTRLTVV.

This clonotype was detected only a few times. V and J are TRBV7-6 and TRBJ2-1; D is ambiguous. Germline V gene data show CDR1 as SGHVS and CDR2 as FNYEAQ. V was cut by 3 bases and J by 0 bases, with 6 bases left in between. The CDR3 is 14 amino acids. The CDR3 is CASSLWSSYNEQFF. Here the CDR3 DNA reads TGTGCCAGCAGCTTGTGGTCCTCCTACAATGAGCAGTTCTTC.

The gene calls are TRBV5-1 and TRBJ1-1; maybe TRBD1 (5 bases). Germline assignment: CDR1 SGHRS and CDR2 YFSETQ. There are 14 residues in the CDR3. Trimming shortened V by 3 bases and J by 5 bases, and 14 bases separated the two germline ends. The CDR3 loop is CASSSLGTETEAFF. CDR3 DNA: TGCGCCAGCAGCTCCCTCGGGACTGAGACTGAAGCTTTCTTT.

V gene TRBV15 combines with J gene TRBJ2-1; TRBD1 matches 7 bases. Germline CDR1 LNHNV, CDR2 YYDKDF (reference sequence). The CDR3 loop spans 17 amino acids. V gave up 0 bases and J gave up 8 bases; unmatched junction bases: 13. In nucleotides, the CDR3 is TGTGCCACCAGCAGAGAAATACAGGGGACCCAGTCCCATGAGCAGTTCTTC. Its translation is CATSREIQGTQSHEQFF.

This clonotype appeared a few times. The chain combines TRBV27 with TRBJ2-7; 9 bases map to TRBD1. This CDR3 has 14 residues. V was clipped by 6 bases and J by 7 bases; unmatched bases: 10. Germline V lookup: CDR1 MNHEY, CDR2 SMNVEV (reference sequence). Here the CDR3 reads CASSTPGQGREQYF. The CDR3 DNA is TGTGCCAGCAGCACGCCGGGACAGGGAAGAGAGCAGTACTTC.

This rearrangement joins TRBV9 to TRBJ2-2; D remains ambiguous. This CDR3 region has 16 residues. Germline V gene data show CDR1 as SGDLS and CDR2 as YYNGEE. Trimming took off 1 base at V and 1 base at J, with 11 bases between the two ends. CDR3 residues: CASSVLPAQNTGELFF. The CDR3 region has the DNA TGTGCCAGCAGCGTACTACCAGCGCAGAACACCGGGGAGCTGTTTTTT.

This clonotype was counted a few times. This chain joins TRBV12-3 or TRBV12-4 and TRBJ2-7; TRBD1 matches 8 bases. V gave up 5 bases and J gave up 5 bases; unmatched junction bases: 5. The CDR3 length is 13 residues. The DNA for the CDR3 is TGTGCCAGCAGTGCCGTGGACAGGGACGAGCAGTACGTC. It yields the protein CASSAVDRDEQYV.

DNA for the CDR3: TGTGCCACCAGCAGCCGGGTTAGGGATGAGCAGTTCTTC. It yields the protein CATSSRVRDEQFF. This sequence joins TRBV15 and TRBJ2-1; no firm D call. Germline V gene sequence: CDR1 LNHNV, CDR2 YYDKDF (reference sequence). The CDR3 has 13 amino acids. Trimming pared 3 bases from V and 8 bases from J, leaving 11 bases between.

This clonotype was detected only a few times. CDR3 sequence (DNA): TGTGCCAGCAGTTTAATTCGGAGGACAGGGAGGGTCAGCGGGGAGCTGTTTTTT. This codes for CASSLIRRTGRVSGELFF. The chain carries TRBV12-3 or TRBV12-4 and TRBJ2-2, with D possibly TRBD1 on 8 matching bases. The CDR3 totals 18 residues. Trimming left V 2 bases short and J 7 bases short, with 23 bases between.

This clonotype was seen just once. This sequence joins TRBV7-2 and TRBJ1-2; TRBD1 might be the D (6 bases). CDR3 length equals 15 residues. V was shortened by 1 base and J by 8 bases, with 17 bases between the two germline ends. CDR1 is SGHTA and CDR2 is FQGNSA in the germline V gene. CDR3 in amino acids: CASSLGYRDYDGYTF. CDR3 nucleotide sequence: TGTGCCAGCAGCTTAGGTTACAGGGATTATGACGGCTACACCTTC.

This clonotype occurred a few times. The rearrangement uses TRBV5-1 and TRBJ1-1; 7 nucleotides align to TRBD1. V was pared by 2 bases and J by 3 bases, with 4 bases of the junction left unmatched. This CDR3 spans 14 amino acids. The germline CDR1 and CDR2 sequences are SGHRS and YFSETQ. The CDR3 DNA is TGCGCCAGCAGCTTCTTCAGGGGGGACACTGAAGCTTTCTTT. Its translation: CASSFFRGDTEAFF.

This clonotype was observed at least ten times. CDR3 DNA: TGTGCCAGCAGTGAATCGGTATACTACGAGCAGTACGTC. Residues: CASSESVYYEQYV. V and J are TRBV2 and TRBJ2-7; no definite D call. V shed 2 bases and J shed 3 bases, with 8 bases lying between them. CDR1 and CDR2 from the germline V gene are SNHLY and FYNNEI. This CDR3 has 13 residues.

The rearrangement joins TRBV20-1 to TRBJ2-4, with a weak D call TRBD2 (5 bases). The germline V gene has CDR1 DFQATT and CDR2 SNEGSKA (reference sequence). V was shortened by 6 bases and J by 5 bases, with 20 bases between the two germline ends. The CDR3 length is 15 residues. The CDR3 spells CSAGPGIRAENIQYF. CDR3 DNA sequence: TGCAGTGCCGGGCCCGGGATACGTGCGGAAAACATTCAGTACTTC.

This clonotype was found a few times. CDR3 sequence reads: CSAPSEAGEETQYF. The CDR3 nucleotides read TGCAGTGCCCCTTCCGAGGCGGGGGAAGAGACCCAGTACTTC. The chain combines TRBV20-1 with TRBJ2-5; 7 nucleotides match TRBD2. Trimming took 6 bases from V and 3 from J; bases not matched to a gene: 10. Germline lookup yields CDR1 DFQATT and CDR2 SNEGSKA (reference sequence). The CDR3 length is 14 residues.

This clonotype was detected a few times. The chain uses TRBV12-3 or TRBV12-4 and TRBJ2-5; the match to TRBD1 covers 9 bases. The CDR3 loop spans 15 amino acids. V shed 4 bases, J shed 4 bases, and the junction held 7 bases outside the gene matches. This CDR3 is CASSSDRGRVETQYF. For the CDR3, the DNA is TGTGCCAGCAGTTCGGACAGGGGTAGGGTAGAGACCCAGTACTTC.

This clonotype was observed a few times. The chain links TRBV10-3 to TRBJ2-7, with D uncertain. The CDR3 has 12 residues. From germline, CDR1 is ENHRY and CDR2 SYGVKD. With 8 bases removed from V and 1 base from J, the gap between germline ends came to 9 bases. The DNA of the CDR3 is TGTGCCATCGCTGGAGAATCCTACGAGCAGTACGTC. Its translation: CAIAGESYEQYV.

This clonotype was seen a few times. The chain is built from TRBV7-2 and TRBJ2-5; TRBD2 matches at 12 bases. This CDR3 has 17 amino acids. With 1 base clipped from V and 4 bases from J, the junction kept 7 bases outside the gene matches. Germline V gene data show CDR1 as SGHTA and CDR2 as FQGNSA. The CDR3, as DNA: TGTGCCAGCAGCTTAGTGCAGCTAGCGGGGGGGCTAGAGACCCAGTACTTC. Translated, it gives CASSLVQLAGGLETQYF.

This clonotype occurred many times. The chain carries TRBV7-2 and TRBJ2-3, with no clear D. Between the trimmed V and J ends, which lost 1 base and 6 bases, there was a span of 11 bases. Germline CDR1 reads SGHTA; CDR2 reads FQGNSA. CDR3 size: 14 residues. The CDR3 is CASSLVAGYDTQYF. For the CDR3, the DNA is TGTGCCAGCAGCTTAGTGGCAGGCTACGATACGCAGTATTTT.